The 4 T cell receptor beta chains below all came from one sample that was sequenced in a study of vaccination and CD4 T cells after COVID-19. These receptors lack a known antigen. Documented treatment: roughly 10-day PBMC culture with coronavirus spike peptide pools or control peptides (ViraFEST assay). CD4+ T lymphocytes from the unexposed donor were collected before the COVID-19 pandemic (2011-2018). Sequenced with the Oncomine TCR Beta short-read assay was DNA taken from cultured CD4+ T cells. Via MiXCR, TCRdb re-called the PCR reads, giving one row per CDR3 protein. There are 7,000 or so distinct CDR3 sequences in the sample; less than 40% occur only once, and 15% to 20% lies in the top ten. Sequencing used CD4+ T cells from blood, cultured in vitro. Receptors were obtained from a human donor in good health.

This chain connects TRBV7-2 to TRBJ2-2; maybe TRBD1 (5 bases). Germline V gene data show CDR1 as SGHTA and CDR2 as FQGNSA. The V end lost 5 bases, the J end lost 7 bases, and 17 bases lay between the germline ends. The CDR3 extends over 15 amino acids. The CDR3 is CASSPQGGLIGELFF. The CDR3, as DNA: TGTGCCAGCAGCCCGCAGGGTGGTCTGATCGGGGAGCTGTTTTTT.

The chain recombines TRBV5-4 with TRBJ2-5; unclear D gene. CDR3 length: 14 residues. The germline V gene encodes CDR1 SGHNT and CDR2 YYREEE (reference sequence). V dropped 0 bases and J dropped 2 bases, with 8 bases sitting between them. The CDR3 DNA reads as TGTGCCAGCAGCTTGGAACAGAGACAAGAGACCCAGTACTTC. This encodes CASSLEQRQETQYF.

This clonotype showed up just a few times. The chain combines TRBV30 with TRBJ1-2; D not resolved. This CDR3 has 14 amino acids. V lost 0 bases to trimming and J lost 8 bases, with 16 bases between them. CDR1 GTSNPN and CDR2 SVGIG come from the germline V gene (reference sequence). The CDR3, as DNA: TGTGCCTGGAGTGTTCCCTCGCGGTTTGGGGGCTACACCTTC. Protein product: CAWSVPSRFGGYTF.

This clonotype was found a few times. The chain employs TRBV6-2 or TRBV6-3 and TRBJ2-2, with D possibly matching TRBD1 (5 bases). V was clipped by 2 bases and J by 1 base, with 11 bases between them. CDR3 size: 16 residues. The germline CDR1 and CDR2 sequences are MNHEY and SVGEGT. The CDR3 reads CASSYRRQLNTGELFF. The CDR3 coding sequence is TGTGCCAGCAGTTACCGGAGACAGCTGAACACCGGGGAGCTGTTTTTT.